Below, 22 T cell receptor beta chains from the same sample are listed, as sequenced in a study of beta chain features in type 1 diabetes. The study reverse transcribed the entire isolated RNA, so it sequenced expressed TCRB transcripts. Some clones are missing from TCRdb's copy, which holds only in-frame ones; the method was immunoSEQ multiplex PCR. The sample lists 35,000 or so clones, 64% occurring once. Specimen: Tregs from blood. These receptors came from a woman aged 25-40 years in good health.

The CDR3 DNA sequence: TGTGCCAGTAGTATGTTCCAGGGGACAGATACGCAGTATTTT. This sequence encodes CASSMFQGTDTQYF. The rearrangement joins TRBV19 to TRBJ2-3; weak D call: TRBD1 (6 bases). Trimming removed 3 bases from V and 3 bases from J, with 10 bases in between. The germline gives CDR1 LNHDA, CDR2 SQIVND (reference sequence). This CDR3 spans 14 amino acids.

In this sample, this clone is medium-sized. V and J are TRBV19 and TRBJ2-1; D is undetermined. CDR3 length: 11 amino acids. The ends were cut back, 8 bases at V and 8 bases at J, with 10 bases in the middle. Germline loops: CDR1 LNHDA, CDR2 SQIVND (reference sequence). CDR3 nucleotide sequence: TGTGCCAGTGAATCTATCGATGAGCAGTTCTTC. Translated: CASESIDEQFF.

V gene TRBV7-9 combines with J gene TRBJ2-1, with D maybe TRBD2 (6 bases). The CDR3 consists of 13 residues. CDR1 and CDR2 from the germline V gene are SEHNR and FQNEAQ (reference sequence). Trimming took 4 bases from V and 7 from J, leaving 11 bases between them. Here the CDR3 DNA reads TGTGCCAGCAGCTCCCTGGCGGGGAATGAGCAGTTCTTC. It is translated as CASSSLAGNEQFF.

The genes are TRBV29-1 and TRBJ2-5, with 9 positions matching TRBD1. V lost 6 bases to trimming and J lost 2 bases; unmatched junction nucleotides: 1. The length of the CDR3 is 12 residues. The germline V gene encodes CDR1 SQVTM and CDR2 ANQGSEA. The CDR3 DNA reads as TGCAGCGTCGGACAGGGGCAAGAGACCCAGTACTTC. Protein: CSVGQGQETQYF.

Comments on this clone: The junction differs from germline at one of its ends, possibly a read error. This rearrangement joins TRBV7-7 to TRBJ2-1; D ambiguous. The germline gives CDR1 SSHAT, CDR2 FNYEAQ (reference sequence). This CDR3 spans 18 amino acids. CDR3 sequence (DNA): TGTGCTAGCAGCTTAGAAGCAGTAGCTCCTTTCCGCTACAATGAGCAGTTCTTC. This gives the protein CASSLEAVAPFRYNEQFF.

The rearrangement joins TRBV7-3 to TRBJ2-2; D is ambiguous. Deletions cut 5 bases from V and 1 base from J, with 8 bases between. Germline lookup yields CDR1 SGHTA and CDR2 FQGTGA. This CDR3 has 14 amino acids. CDR3: CASSTGVNTGELFF. DNA for the CDR3: TGTGCCAGCAGCACCGGAGTGAACACCGGGGAGCTGTTTTTT.

The V and J genes are TRBV7-2 and TRBJ1-5; D unresolved. This CDR3 contains 13 residues. V dropped 0 bases and J dropped 4 bases, with 4 bases sitting between them. Per the germline V gene, CDR1 is SGHTA and CDR2 is FQGNSA. CDR3 protein: CASSLAPNQPQHF. The CDR3, as DNA: TGTGCCAGCAGCTTAGCCCCGAATCAGCCCCAGCATTTT.

This rearrangement joins TRBV4-3 to TRBJ2-2; TRBD2 agrees at 9 bases. Per germline, CDR1 LGHNA and CDR2 YSLEER. V lost 0 bases, J lost 5 bases, and 7 bases stayed unmatched. CDR3 size: 17 residues. This CDR3 is CASSQEYSGRETGELFF. CDR3 in DNA: TGCGCCAGCAGCCAAGAATATAGCGGGAGAGAAACCGGGGAGCTGTTTTTT.

The J gene is TRBJ2-5, the V gene TRBV5-1, with TRBD2 identical over 12 bases. The CDR3 sequence is 16 residues long. In germline, CDR1 is SGHRS, CDR2 YFSETQ. The V segment lost 0 bases and the J segment 5 bases; nucleotides outside the gene matches: 5. CDR3 residues: CASSLELAGGLETQYF. In DNA form, the CDR3 reads TGCGCCAGCAGCTTGGAACTAGCGGGAGGCCTGGAGACCCAGTACTTC.

The chain recombines TRBV14 with TRBJ2-1, with 9 positions matching TRBD2. V lost 2 bases, J lost 0 bases, and 8 bases stayed unmatched. CDR1 and CDR2 (germline): SGHDN, FVKESK. CDR3 length: 18 residues. The CDR3 DNA reads as TGTGCCAGCAGCCAATCCGAACTAGCGGGCCTCTCCTACAATGAGCAGTTCTTC. Protein product: CASSQSELAGLSYNEQFF.

This rearrangement joins TRBV6-5 to TRBJ1-3; D is perhaps TRBD1 (6 bases). Trimming took off 6 bases at V and 2 bases at J, with 14 bases between the two ends. This CDR3 is 15 amino acids long. Germline CDR1 and CDR2: MNHEY and SVGAGI. CDR3 bases: TGTGCCAGCAGCCTAGAGGGGGGGACTGGAAACACCATATATTTT. The encoded protein is CASSLEGGTGNTIYF.

The chain uses TRBV5-1 and TRBJ2-2, with 8 nucleotides matching TRBD2. V lost 1 base to trimming and J lost 1 base; unmatched junction nucleotides: 12. Per germline, CDR1 SGHRS and CDR2 YFSETQ. The CDR3 is 19 residues long. CDR3 amino acids: CASSLSPWTSMGNTGELFF. Written as DNA, the CDR3 is TGCGCCAGCAGCTTGAGCCCGTGGACTAGCATGGGGAACACCGGGGAGCTGTTTTTT.

The chain is built from TRBV7-2 and TRBJ2-7; 9 bases are shared with TRBD2. V was pared by 0 bases and J by 1 base, with 1 base of the junction left unmatched. CDR1 is SGHTA and CDR2 is FQGNSA in the germline V gene. The CDR3 is 15 amino acids. CDR3 protein: CASSLAAGGSYEQYF. CDR3 bases: TGTGCCAGCAGCTTAGCAGCGGGAGGTTCCTACGAGCAGTACTTC.

The V call is TRBV25-1, the J call TRBJ2-7, with TRBD1 matching over 12 bases. The germline V gene encodes CDR1 MGHDK and CDR2 SYGVNS. The ends lost 3 bases at V and 7 bases at J; junction bases unmatched: 7. The CDR3 extends over 15 amino acids. The CDR3 DNA follows: TGTGCCAGCAGTGATGCGGGACAGGGGGCGCGAGAGCAGTACTTC. This codes for CASSDAGQGAREQYF.

By share of the sample, this clone is medium-sized. The CDR3 DNA is TGTGCCAGCATTCTGGACAGCTTTATTACAGATACGCAGTATTTT. Its protein product is CASILDSFITDTQYF. The V call is TRBV5-8, the J call TRBJ2-3; weak D call: TRBD1 (6 bases). With 6 bases removed from V and 3 bases from J, the gap between germline ends came to 17 bases. The CDR3 has 15 residues. Per the germline V gene, CDR1 is SGHTS and CDR2 is YDEGEE.

At least ten counts were recorded for this clone. The J gene is TRBJ2-7, the V gene TRBV6-1; 8 bases agree with TRBD1. V lost 6 bases and J lost 2; bases outside the gene matches: 3. Germline V lookup: CDR1 MNHNS, CDR2 SASEGT. This CDR3 spans 13 amino acids. The CDR3 is CASSQGATYEQYF. The CDR3 region has the DNA TGTGCCAGCAGCCAGGGGGCCACCTACGAGCAGTACTTC.

V is TRBV19 and J is TRBJ1-1; D ambiguous. CDR1 is LNHDA, CDR2 SQIVND, per germline (reference sequence). CDR3 length: 13 residues. The V and J ends lost 3 bases and 3 bases respectively, with 8 bases between them. The CDR3 DNA reads as TGTGCCAGTAGTATTTCAGTGGACACTGAAGCTTTCTTT. This sequence encodes CASSISVDTEAFF.

A few counts support this clone. The chain uses TRBV7-9 and TRBJ1-2; tentative D call: TRBD1 (6 bases). CDR1 SEHNR and CDR2 FQNEAQ come from the germline V gene (reference sequence). V shed 6 bases and J shed 4 bases, with 15 bases lying between them. The CDR3 loop spans 14 amino acids. CDR3 DNA: TGTGCCAGCAGGAACAGGGAATTCCCCTATGGCTACACCTTC. Its translation: CASRNREFPYGYTF.

The gene calls are TRBV5-1 and TRBJ2-3; weak D call: TRBD2 (6 bases). CDR1 is SGHRS, CDR2 YFSETQ, per germline. V was pared by 2 bases and J by 3 bases, with 10 bases between. The CDR3 runs to 14 residues. The CDR3 coding sequence is TGCGCCAGCAGCTTATCCGGGACTACAGATACGCAGTATTTT. The encoded protein is CASSLSGTTDTQYF.

This clone was seen more than once but under ten times. The chain uses TRBV4-2 and TRBJ2-7; 9 nucleotides agree with TRBD2. The CDR3 loop spans 16 amino acids. CDR1 and CDR2 from the germline V gene are LGHNA and YNFKEQ. V dropped 2 bases and J dropped 4; count of bases not matched to a gene: 9. In DNA form, the CDR3 reads TGTGCCAGCAGCCAATCCCGACTAGCGGATGGATACGAGCAGTACTTC. Protein sequence: CASSQSRLADGYEQYF.

This clone turned up a few times. V and J are TRBV5-1 and TRBJ2-1; 13 bases match TRBD2. The CDR3 is 16 residues long. The germline CDR1 and CDR2 sequences are SGHRS and YFSETQ. The V segment lost 3 bases and the J segment 11 bases; nucleotides outside the gene matches: 11. The CDR3 region has the DNA TGCGCCAGCAGCTCCCATTTCGGGACTAGCGGGAACCAGCAGTTCTTC. The encoded protein is CASSSHFGTSGNQQFF.

This chain connects TRBV4-3 to TRBJ1-5, with no clear D. The CDR3 covers 14 residues. The V end lost 0 bases, the J end lost 6 bases, and 9 bases lay between the germline ends. From germline, CDR1 is LGHNA and CDR2 YSLEER. The CDR3 reads CASSQDWSSQPQHF. The CDR3 nucleotides are TGCGCCAGCAGCCAAGATTGGAGTTCTCAGCCCCAGCATTTT.